This passage covers 8 T cell receptor beta chains from one sample sequenced in a study of blood T cells in healthy people across ages. Next came a second PCR, run for roughly 6 to 11 cycles, which used a sample-barcoded 5' primer along with a J-beta primer mix. TCRdb called the 5' RACE reads again in MiXCR, with one record for every CDR3 protein. The table records approximately 770,000 distinct CDR3 sequences, 58% of them present only once. Material for sequencing was blood. The receptors here all came from a man in his thirties or forties in good health.

The CDR3: CASSRQTGLVGKLFF. For the CDR3, the DNA is TGTGCCAGCAGCCGGCAGACAGGCCTCGTGGGAAAACTGTTTTTT. This chain connects TRBV3-1 to TRBJ1-4; D possibly corresponds to TRBD1 (6 bases). Germline V gene data show CDR1 as LGHDT and CDR2 as YNNKEL (reference sequence). The CDR3 is made up of 15 amino acids. V shed 4 bases and J shed 10 bases, with 19 bases lying between them.

The chain has TRBV30 and TRBJ1-2; D not certain. Germline CDR1 and CDR2: GTSNPN and SVGIG (reference sequence). V lost 3 bases and J lost 8, with 25 bases in between. The CDR3 runs 16 residues. In nucleotides, the CDR3 is TGTGCCTGGAGCGCCGGGAGTCTCGGAGTTACCGGAGGCTACACCTTC. It codes for CAWSAGSLGVTGGYTF. Drawing the rest from reference TRBV30 and TRBJ1-2, the complete variable domain is SQTIHQWPATLVQPVGSPLSLECTVEGTSNPNLYWYRQAAGRGLQLLFYSVGIGQISSEVPQNLSASRPQDRQFILSSKKLLLSDSGFYLCAWSAGSLGVTGGYTFGSGTRLTVV.

CDR3 bases: TGTGCCAGCAGTTCGGTTGGCAGGGAGAATGAAAAACTGTTTTTT. This gives the protein CASSSVGRENEKLFF. The V call is TRBV12-3 or TRBV12-4, the J call TRBJ1-4; TRBD1 might be the D (5 bases). V lost 4 bases and J lost 5, with 14 bases in between. This CDR3 region has 15 residues.

The V call is TRBV27, the J call TRBJ2-1, with a possible D match to TRBD1 (6 bases). The CDR3 runs to 15 residues. V gave up 2 bases and J gave up 6 bases, with 14 bases separating them. Germline CDR1 and CDR2: MNHEY and SMNVEV (reference sequence). DNA of the CDR3: TGTGCCAGCAGTTTAATTCTAGAAGGGGGCAATGAGCAGTTCTTC. This encodes CASSLILEGGNEQFF.

This clonotype turned up a few times. The chain uses TRBV20-1 and TRBJ2-7; 9 bases line up with TRBD2. Germline values: CDR1 DFQATT, CDR2 SNEGSKA (reference sequence). V dropped 5 bases and J dropped 0; count of bases not matched to a gene: 8. The CDR3 runs to 15 residues. The CDR3 sequence is CSAGNSGSTSYEQYF. The DNA for the CDR3 is TGCAGTGCTGGAAATAGCGGGAGTACCTCCTACGAGCAGTACTTC.

This clonotype occurred a few times. The chain is built from TRBV4-2 and TRBJ2-5; D might be TRBD2 (6 bases). The J call may not be correct, given that the DNA end is closer to TRBJ2-7. The V gene's germline CDR1 is LGHNA and CDR2 YNFKEQ. This CDR3 region has 16 residues. The CDR3 DNA reads TGTGCCAGCAGCCAACTGGTTTCCGGGGGTACCTACGAGCAGTACTTC. It codes for CASSQLVSGGTYEQYF.

The table lists this clonotype with a count of one. The rearrangement uses TRBV6-1 and TRBJ2-3; TRBD2 matches 11 bases. The V segment lost 6 bases and the J segment 0 bases; nucleotides outside the gene matches: 8. The CDR3 is 17 amino acids. Germline CDR1 reads MNHNS; CDR2 reads SASEGT. The CDR3 is CASRHRTSGSSTDTQYF. For the CDR3, the DNA is TGTGCCAGCAGACATAGGACTAGCGGGTCTAGCACAGATACGCAGTATTTT.

As concerns this clonotype: With a much larger clone just one base away, this may be a read error. The rearrangement joins TRBV7-2 to TRBJ2-1; unclear D gene. Germline V lookup: CDR1 SGHTA, CDR2 FQGNSA. Trimming stripped 2 bases from V and 6 bases from J, with 11 bases between. The length of the CDR3 is 14 residues. CDR3 sequence: CASSLSAGSNEQFF. CDR3 bases: TGTGCCAGCAGCTTATCAGCCGGAAGCAATGAGCAGTTCTTC.